This T cell receptor beta chain comes out of a study of cytomegalovirus exposure and HLA in healthy donors. Whole-study context: An earlier analysis found fewer than 120 million unique TCR beta sequences from around 180 million T cells.

Study-wide results and limits: A later analysis revealed that TCR association rates differed between HLA loci, peaking at DRB1 and bottoming out at HLA-C.

Researchers ran the PCR with 60 Vbeta and 13 Jbeta primers. Sequenced by immunoSEQ multiplex PCR; TCRdb stores in-frame clones only, minus some. Of fewer than 150,000 clones listed, approximately 80% are singletons. On this clone itself: Its antigen is unidentified.

The TCR was taken from a man aged 45-65 years in good health and CMV-seronegative. Sequenced input: PBMCs.

The CDR3: CASNRQGKAYEQYF. The DNA for the CDR3 is TGTGCCAGCAACAGACAGGGGAAGGCCTACGAGCAGTACTTC. The V gene is TRBV6-6, the J gene TRBJ2-7, with 8 nucleotides matching TRBD1. J gave up 2 bases and V 7 bases, and 7 bases lay outside the gene matches. CDR3 size: 14 residues. Germline CDR1 is MNHNY and CDR2 is SVGAGI (reference sequence).